These 5 T cell receptor beta chains were sequenced from one sample in a study of T cell responses to AZD1222 COVID-19 vaccine. Repertoires were generated with immunoSEQ multiplex PCR, while TCRdb's copy carries only in-frame clones and drops some. The repertoire holds 150,000 to 200,000 clones, with 92% as singletons. The sample was peripheral blood, taken 28 days after the second AZD1222 dose. The receptors stem from an adult who received the AZD1222 COVID-19 vaccine.

This sequence joins TRBV18 and TRBJ2-7; 10 bases align to TRBD2. J was trimmed by 7 bases and V by 3 bases; bases with no gene match: 6. The CDR3 has 14 residues. CDR1 and CDR2 from the germline V gene are KGHSH and LQKENI. CDR3 DNA: TGTGCCAGCTCACCGAGCGGGGGGGCCGGAGAGCAGTACTTC. It translates to CASSPSGGAGEQYF.

This clone was detected once. The rearrangement joins TRBV23-1 to TRBJ2-7, with D maybe TRBD2 (6 bases). TRBV23-1 is an ORF, and what it does is uncertain. Trimming took 2 bases from V and 4 from J, leaving 15 bases between them. This CDR3 contains 15 residues. The CDR3 DNA follows: TGCGCCAGCAGTCAAATACCCGGGGGAACTTACGAGCAGTACTTC. Translation gives CASSQIPGGTYEQYF.

V is TRBV20-1 and J is TRBJ1-4; no reliable D call. This CDR3 region has 11 residues. The germline V and J ends were trimmed by 3 bases and 12 bases, with 11 bases remaining between them. Germline V lookup: CDR1 DFQATT, CDR2 SNEGSKA (reference sequence). CDR3 protein: CSASSALELFF. CDR3 DNA sequence: TGCAGTGCTAGCTCCGCCCTCGAACTGTTTTTT.

The chain combines TRBV6-5 with TRBJ1-5; 7 nucleotides match TRBD1. CDR3 length equals 14 residues. Germline lookup yields CDR1 MNHEY and CDR2 SVGAGI. V trimming: 6 bases; J trimming: 5 bases; junction bases outside the gene matches: 7. The CDR3 region has the DNA TGTGCCAGCAGCCGAGACAGGGTTGATCAGCCCCAGCATTTT. It encodes CASSRDRVDQPQHF.

The J gene is TRBJ1-2, the V gene TRBV19; D gene ambiguous. Germline CDR1 is LNHDA and CDR2 is SQIVND (reference sequence). The CDR3 covers 11 residues. V lost 3 bases to trimming and J lost 8 bases, with 7 bases between them. DNA for the CDR3: TGTGCCAGTAGTATTGCGGCGGGCTACACCTTC. It translates to CASSIAAGYTF.